Listed here are 20 T cell receptor beta chains from one sample, sequenced in a study of CD8 T cells in ankylosing spondylitis (dated by TCRdb to between 2016 and 2019). The library was obtained by 5' RACE. Instrument used: Illumina HiSeq 2500. TCRdb trimmed public reads at Q25 via fastp, called clones via MiXCR and kept in-frame beta chains. Entries are consolidated by CDR3 protein sequence, retaining the most common genes and DNA. The sample profile shows 150,000 to 250,000 distinct CDR3 sequences; about 13% of them were found once. The ten largest make up about 15% of the sample. The sequencing input was blood, either unsorted or a sorted T cell fraction (not recorded which). The receptors were gathered from a male donor with ankylosing spondylitis or in good health (not recorded which).

The CDR3 loop is CSARDYLSSYNEQFF. In nucleotides, the CDR3 is TGCAGTGCTAGAGATTACCTGAGCTCCTACAATGAGCAGTTCTTC. The rearrangement uses TRBV20-1 and TRBJ2-1, with D hard to call. Germline V gene lookup returns CDR1 DFQATT and CDR2 SNEGSKA (reference sequence). This CDR3 contains 15 residues. Trimming shortened V by 0 bases and J by 0 bases, and 9 bases separated the two germline ends.

This clonotype turned up a few times. The V gene is TRBV29-1, the J gene TRBJ2-1, with D tentatively TRBD2 (6 bases). Trimming took 6 bases from V and 6 from J, leaving 12 bases between them. CDR1 SQVTM and CDR2 ANQGSEA come from the germline V gene. CDR3 size: 12 residues. The DNA for the CDR3 is TGCAGCGTCATAGCGGAGATCAATGAGCAGTTCTTC. This gives the protein CSVIAEINEQFF.

This clonotype was detected only once. J is TRBJ2-6 and V is TRBV5-1; TRBD1 aligns across 7 bases. The CDR3 loop spans 15 amino acids. V lost 4 bases, J lost 2 bases, and 3 bases stayed unmatched. Germline V gene data show CDR1 as SGHRS and CDR2 as YFSETQ. CDR3 DNA sequence: TGCGCCAGCAGCCCCGGACAGGCTGGGGCCAACGTCCTGACTTTC. Its protein product is CASSPGQAGANVLTF.

This clonotype was recorded many times. The chain carries TRBV7-9 and TRBJ2-5, with no clear D. This CDR3 contains 13 residues. Trimming pared 3 bases from V and 1 base from J, leaving 6 bases between. In germline, CDR1 is SEHNR, CDR2 FQNEAQ (reference sequence). This chain's CDR3 is CASSFQVQETQYF. As DNA, the CDR3 is TGTGCCAGCAGCTTCCAAGTCCAAGAGACCCAGTACTTC.

The rearrangement links TRBV12-3 or TRBV12-4 to TRBJ2-7; 7 bases line up with TRBD1. Trimming cost V 6 bases and J 2 bases; bases outside gene matches: 7. The CDR3 has 14 amino acids. This CDR3 is CASSTTGVAYEQYF. CDR3 coding DNA: TGTGCCAGCAGCACTACAGGGGTAGCCTACGAGCAGTACTTC.

This clonotype showed up many times. The chain uses TRBV4-1 and TRBJ1-6, with a possible D match to TRBD1 (5 bases). The germline V gene encodes CDR1 MGHRA and CDR2 YSYEKL. The CDR3 is 15 amino acids. V lost 0 bases to trimming and J lost 7 bases, with 10 bases between them. CDR3 amino acids: CASSQEGPSNSPLHF. CDR3 nucleotide sequence: TGCGCCAGCAGCCAAGAGGGACCGTCAAATTCACCCCTCCACTTT.

There are many counts of this clonotype. This chain uses TRBV3-1 with TRBJ2-7; 7 positions agree with TRBD1. This CDR3 is 15 amino acids long. Germline V gene lookup returns CDR1 LGHDT and CDR2 YNNKEL (reference sequence). J gave up 2 bases and V 4 bases, and 8 bases lay outside the gene matches. The CDR3 region is CASSLSDRDPYEQYF. As DNA, the CDR3 is TGTGCCAGCAGCCTTTCCGACAGGGACCCCTACGAGCAGTACTTC.

This clonotype was seen repeatedly, ten times or more. This sequence joins TRBV12-3 or TRBV12-4 and TRBJ2-3; 7 nucleotides line up with TRBD2. The V gene end was trimmed by 4 bases and the J gene end by 8 bases; junction bases not matched to a gene: 6. This CDR3 region has 13 residues. The chain's CDR3 is CASSWTSQGTQYF. The CDR3, as DNA: TGTGCCAGCAGTTGGACTAGTCAGGGTACGCAGTATTTT.

This clonotype was counted a few times. This rearrangement joins TRBV25-1 to TRBJ2-3; D unresolved. The ends were cut back, 6 bases at V and 2 bases at J, with 9 bases in the middle. CDR1 and CDR2 from the germline V gene are MGHDK and SYGVNS. This CDR3 has 13 residues. CDR3 in amino acids: CASSGWNTDTQYF. As DNA, the CDR3 is TGTGCCAGCAGCGGTTGGAACACAGATACGCAGTATTTT.

Only a few counts were recorded for this clonotype. The chain is built from TRBV6-1 and TRBJ2-2; tentative D call: TRBD2 (5 bases). The CDR3 loop spans 13 amino acids. Germline values: CDR1 MNHNS, CDR2 SASEGT. V lost 7 bases to trimming and J lost 5 bases, with 11 bases between them. Here the CDR3 reads CASTLGETGELFF. In DNA form, the CDR3 reads TGTGCCAGCACCCTCGGGGAAACCGGGGAGCTGTTTTTT.

This clonotype was found a few times. V is TRBV12-3 or TRBV12-4 and J is TRBJ2-3; D is uncertain. The CDR3 has 15 amino acids. Trimming took 0 bases from V and 8 from J, leaving 15 bases between them. The chain's CDR3 is CASSLAAGRSGTQYF. DNA for the CDR3: TGTGCCAGCAGTTTAGCAGCAGGTCGGTCAGGTACGCAGTATTTT.

This clonotype was counted many times. V usage is TRBV27 and J usage is TRBJ2-7; D is possibly TRBD1 or TRBD2 (7 bases each). V gave up 8 bases and J gave up 5 bases, with 22 bases separating them. The germline V gene encodes CDR1 MNHEY and CDR2 SMNVEV (reference sequence). This CDR3 has 15 amino acids. Here the CDR3 reads CASGLIETGTNEQYF. The CDR3 region has the DNA TGTGCCAGCGGCCTAATCGAGACAGGGACTAACGAGCAGTACTTC.

V and J are TRBV11-1 and TRBJ2-6; D is possibly TRBD1 or TRBD2 (5 bases each). V lost 5 bases and J lost 0, with 20 bases in between. The CDR3 has 19 amino acids. CDR1 is SGHAT, CDR2 FQDESV, per germline (reference sequence). CDR3 residues: CASSPADGTGSSGANVLTF. Written as DNA, the CDR3 is TGTGCCAGCAGCCCCGCGGATGGGACGGGGAGCTCTGGGGCCAACGTCCTGACTTTC.

The chain is built from TRBV20-1 and TRBJ2-2, with 9 bases matching TRBD1. The CDR3 is made up of 14 amino acids. The germline CDR1 and CDR2 sequences are DFQATT and SNEGSKA (reference sequence). V lost 5 bases to trimming and J lost 2 bases; unmatched junction nucleotides: 3. The CDR3 nucleotides read TGCAGTGCTGCGGACAGGGGTAACACCGGGGAGCTGTTTTTT. This translates into CSAADRGNTGELFF.

CDR3 residues: CASSFDNQETQYF. CDR3 DNA sequence: TGTGCCAGCAGTTTCGACAACCAAGAGACCCAGTACTTC. The chain is built from TRBV12-3 or TRBV12-4 and TRBJ2-5; D uncertain. The germline V and J ends were trimmed by 3 bases and 0 bases, with 5 bases remaining between them. The CDR3 is made up of 13 amino acids.

In this sample, this clonotype turned up a few times. CDR3 in amino acids: CASSLVRQGRSYNEQFF. In DNA, the CDR3 is TGCGCCAGCAGCTTGGTTCGACAGGGACGATCCTACAATGAGCAGTTCTTC. V gene TRBV5-1 combines with J gene TRBJ2-1; 7 bases line up with TRBD1. The CDR3 is made up of 17 amino acids. The germline V gene has CDR1 SGHRS and CDR2 YFSETQ. V lost 0 bases to trimming and J lost 1 base; unmatched junction nucleotides: 7.

This clonotype was detected many times. The chain couples TRBV11-2 to TRBJ2-2; D ambiguous. Germline CDR1 reads SGHAT; CDR2 reads FQNNGV. The CDR3 length is 15 residues. V was trimmed by 4 bases and J by 4 bases, leaving 13 bases between them. In DNA form, the CDR3 reads TGTGCCAGCAGCTATATCGGGTCGCTCACCGGGGAGCTGTTTTTT. It is translated as CASSYIGSLTGELFF. Full variable domain (remainder filled in from reference TRBV11-2 and TRBJ2-2): EAGVAQSPRYKIIEKRQSVAFWCNPISGHATLYWYQQILGQGPKLLIQFQNNGVVDDSQLPKDRFSAERLKGVDSTLKIQPAKLEDSAVYLCASSYIGSLTGELFFGEGSRLTVL.

This chain links TRBV5-1 with TRBJ2-1; the match to TRBD2 covers 7 bases. This CDR3 spans 16 amino acids. Germline trimming cut 0 bases from V and 2 bases from J; bases unmatched to any gene: 5. CDR1 is SGHRS, CDR2 YFSETQ, per germline. The CDR3 region has the DNA TGCGCCAGCAGCTTGGCCCTTGGGGGGGCCTACAATGAGCAGTTCTTC. It yields the protein CASSLALGGAYNEQFF. Full variable domain (outside the CDR3, taken from reference TRBV5-1 and TRBJ2-1): KAGVTQTPRYLIKTRGQQVTLSCSPISGHRSVSWYQQTPGQGLQFLFEYFSETQRNKGNFPGRFSGRQFSNSRSEMNVSTLELGDSALYLCASSLALGGAYNEQFFGPGTRLTVL.

The chain employs TRBV27 and TRBJ2-1, with D maybe TRBD2 (5 bases). Germline V gene sequence: CDR1 MNHEY, CDR2 SMNVEV (reference sequence). This CDR3 is built from 16 residues. Trimming stripped 7 bases from V and 1 base from J, with 17 bases between. CDR3 sequence reads: CASTLSGGLSYNEQFF. CDR3 in DNA: TGTGCCAGCACACTCTCGGGTGGACTGTCCTACAATGAGCAGTTCTTC.

This clonotype was seen more than once but under ten times. This chain joins TRBV5-1 and TRBJ1-5; the match to TRBD1 covers 7 bases. The V gene's germline CDR1 is SGHRS and CDR2 YFSETQ. The CDR3 has 17 amino acids. The V and J ends lost 0 bases and 3 bases, in that order; junction bases with no gene match: 9. The CDR3 coding sequence is TGCGCCAGCAGCTTGGGGACAGGTTCCCTACCCAATCAGCCCCAGCATTTT. Translating it yields CASSLGTGSLPNQPQHF.